Shown below are 27 T cell receptor beta chains from a single sample sequenced in a study of T cell responses to AZD1222 COVID-19 vaccine. The assay was immunoSEQ multiplex PCR, and TCRdb's table has in-frame clones only and misses some. The data contain 150,000 to 200,000 clones, over 90% of them seen just once; the ten biggest clones take up approximately 2.2%. The material sequenced was peripheral blood, taken on day 0 of AZD1222 vaccination. All receptors derive from an adult in good health.

The chain uses TRBV18 and TRBJ1-4; D gene unclear. Trimming shortened V by 0 bases and J by 7 bases, and 12 bases separated the two germline ends. The CDR3 consists of 15 residues. Germline CDR1 and CDR2: KGHSH and LQKENI. In DNA, the CDR3 is TGTGCCAGCTCACCACCTGGCCCGAGAGGTGAAAAACTGTTTTTT. Translation: CASSPPGPRGEKLFF. Filled out from reference TRBV18 and TRBJ1-4, the complete variable domain reads NAGVMQNPRHLVRRRGQEARLRCSPMKGHSHVYWYRQLPEEGLKFMVYLQKENIIDESGMPKERFSAEFPKEGPSILRIQQVVRGDSAAYFCASSPPGPRGEKLFFGSGTQLSVL.

The chain recombines TRBV6-5 with TRBJ1-5, with 12 bases aligning to TRBD1. The CDR3 runs to 15 residues. Germline CDR1 MNHEY, CDR2 SVGAGI. The V gene end was trimmed by 11 bases and the J gene end by 2 bases; junction bases not matched to a gene: 7. This chain's CDR3 is CAARDRGLGNQPQHF. The CDR3 bases are TGTGCCGCCCGGGACAGGGGGCTCGGCAATCAGCCCCAGCATTTT.

The V and J genes are TRBV19 and TRBJ1-4, with D hard to call. Germline V gene data show CDR1 as LNHDA and CDR2 as SQIVND (reference sequence). The CDR3 loop spans 13 amino acids. V lost 4 bases and J lost 5, with 8 bases in between. CDR3: CASSRLQNEKLFF. Written as DNA, the CDR3 is TGTGCCAGTAGTAGACTGCAGAATGAAAAACTGTTTTTT.

The genes are TRBV11-2 and TRBJ2-7; 8 nucleotides agree with TRBD2. Germline CDR1 SGHAT, CDR2 FQNNGV. V gave up 1 base and J gave up 2 bases; unmatched junction bases: 7. The CDR3 covers 16 residues. The CDR3 DNA sequence: TGTGCCAGCAGCTTAGTAGAGCGGGGGCCCCCCTACGAGCAGTACTTC. Its protein is CASSLVERGPPYEQYF.

The rearrangement uses TRBV5-6 and TRBJ1-2; 7 positions match TRBD1. V gave up 3 bases and J gave up 0 bases; unmatched junction bases: 8. The CDR3 consists of 16 residues. Germline CDR1 reads SGHDT; CDR2 reads YYEEEE. In DNA, the CDR3 is TGTGCCAGCAGCTGGGGGGACAGCGTAGCTAACTATGGCTACACCTTC. It translates to CASSWGDSVANYGYTF.

The genes are TRBV2 and TRBJ2-3; no definite D call. CDR1 SNHLY and CDR2 FYNNEI come from the germline V gene. This CDR3 comprises 11 residues. V lost 3 bases and J 4 bases, leaving 2 bases between the germline ends. The CDR3 nucleotides read TGTGCCAGCAGTGACGCAGATACGCAGTATTTT. This translates into CASSDADTQYF.

The V and J genes are TRBV30 and TRBJ2-5, with 10 bases lining up with TRBD2. The CDR3 length is 14 residues. V lost 1 base, J lost 1 base, and 0 bases stayed unmatched. Per germline, CDR1 GTSNPN and CDR2 SVGIG (reference sequence). The CDR3 coding sequence is TGTGCCTGGAGTGCTAGCGGGGGCCAAGAGACCCAGTACTTC. This encodes CAWSASGGQETQYF.

This chain links TRBV4-1 with TRBJ1-5; D uncertain. CDR1 MGHRA and CDR2 YSYEKL come from the germline V gene. The germline V and J ends were trimmed by 2 bases and 7 bases, with 15 bases remaining between them. The CDR3 loop spans 15 amino acids. The CDR3 DNA reads as TGCGCCAGCAGCCAATCTCCGGGAACACGACAGCCCCAGCATTTT. This codes for CASSQSPGTRQPQHF.

The gene calls are TRBV7-2 and TRBJ2-5, with 15 bases fitting TRBD2. The CDR3 consists of 16 residues. J gave up 3 bases and V 5 bases, and 4 bases lay outside the gene matches. The V gene's germline CDR1 is SGHTA and CDR2 FQGNSA. CDR3 nucleotide sequence: TGTGCCAGCAGCGAGGGACTAGCGGGGGGTAAAGAGACCCAGTACTTC. As protein: CASSEGLAGGKETQYF.

The J gene is TRBJ2-1, the V gene TRBV5-8; TRBD1 matches at 7 bases. Trimming cost V 0 bases and J 8 bases; bases outside gene matches: 11. CDR1 and CDR2 (germline): SGHTS, YDEGEE. The CDR3 runs to 16 residues. The CDR3 region has the DNA TGTGCCAGCAGCTTGGCCGGACAGGTTGGAATCGATGAGCAGTTCTTC. This encodes CASSLAGQVGIDEQFF.

The chain recombines TRBV28 with TRBJ2-2; the D is unclear. V lost 5 bases to trimming and J lost 0 bases, with 10 bases between them. Germline CDR1 and CDR2: MDHEN and SYDVKM. The CDR3 contains 15 residues. The CDR3 reads CASSPGSANTGELFF. CDR3 sequence (DNA): TGTGCCAGCAGTCCAGGCTCCGCGAACACCGGGGAGCTGTTTTTT.

The chain combines TRBV15 with TRBJ2-5; D perhaps matches TRBD2 (5 bases). Germline V gene lookup returns CDR1 LNHNV and CDR2 YYDKDF (reference sequence). Deletions cut 5 bases from V and 2 bases from J, with 12 bases between. This CDR3 comprises 14 residues. As DNA, the CDR3 is TGTGCCACCAGCGGGGTCCCGGGGCAAGAGACCCAGTACTTC. This gives the protein CATSGVPGQETQYF.

This sequence joins TRBV7-9 and TRBJ1-1; 8 nucleotides line up with TRBD1. The germline V gene encodes CDR1 SEHNR and CDR2 FQNEAQ (reference sequence). V trimming: 10 bases; J trimming: 0 bases; junction bases outside the gene matches: 10. The CDR3 runs to 15 residues. CDR3 sequence reads: CATSPTGQVNTEAFF. As DNA, the CDR3 is TGTGCCACCTCACCGACGGGACAGGTGAACACTGAAGCTTTCTTT.

This chain links TRBV10-3 with TRBJ1-5, with D possibly matching TRBD1 (6 bases). Trimming left V 8 bases short and J 3 bases short, with 11 bases between. CDR3 length: 13 amino acids. In germline, CDR1 is ENHRY, CDR2 SYGVKD. CDR3 in amino acids: CAIGDTNNQPQHF. In DNA, the CDR3 is TGTGCCATCGGGGACACAAACAATCAGCCCCAGCATTTT.

The rearrangement links TRBV6-1 to TRBJ1-5; D not certain. Trimming removed 2 bases from V and 7 bases from J, with 0 bases in between. Per germline, CDR1 MNHNS and CDR2 SASEGT. CDR3 size: 10 residues. The CDR3 reads CASSEQPQHF. The DNA for the CDR3 is TGTGCCAGCAGTGAACAGCCCCAGCATTTT.

The gene calls are TRBV12-3 or TRBV12-4 and TRBJ1-1; weak D call: TRBD1 (6 bases). The CDR3 extends over 13 amino acids. The ends were cut back, 4 bases at V and 5 bases at J, with 11 bases in the middle. The CDR3 coding sequence is TGTGCCAGCAGTTATCAGGGGCGGACTGAAGCTTTCTTT. Protein sequence: CASSYQGRTEAFF.

The chain links TRBV11-2 to TRBJ2-2; D call uncertain. The CDR3 runs to 15 residues. Germline loops: CDR1 SGHAT, CDR2 FQNNGV. Between the trimmed V and J ends, which lost 10 bases and 2 bases, there was a span of 17 bases. The CDR3 DNA reads as TGTGCCAACCACCCCCTCCAGCCCAACACCGGGGAGCTGTTTTTT. Translation: CANHPLQPNTGELFF.

This chain links TRBV3-1 (or the pseudogene TRBV3-2) with TRBJ1-3; TRBD1 matches 10 bases. The CDR3 runs 14 residues. CDR1 is LGHDT, CDR2 YNNKEL, per germline (reference sequence). V was clipped by 6 bases and J by 6 bases; unmatched bases: 5. CDR3 sequence (DNA): TGTGCCAGCAGGGGGACAGGGGTTACAAACACCATATATTTT. Amino acid sequence: CASRGTGVTNTIYF.

This chain joins TRBV3-1 (or the pseudogene TRBV3-2) and TRBJ1-6, with D possibly TRBD1 on 5 matching bases. Germline CDR1 reads LGHDT; CDR2 reads YNNKEL (reference sequence). The CDR3 is 17 amino acids. V dropped 0 bases and J dropped 11 bases, with 20 bases sitting between them. This CDR3 is CASSQESLNPGLAPLHF. The CDR3 nucleotides are TGTGCCAGCAGCCAAGAGAGTTTAAACCCAGGGCTGGCACCCCTCCACTTT.

This chain joins TRBV7-6 and TRBJ2-1, with 9 bases lining up with TRBD1. The germline V gene encodes CDR1 SGHVS and CDR2 FNYEAQ. Trimming removed 1 base from V and 4 bases from J; junction bases left unmatched: 11. The CDR3 is 18 residues long. This CDR3 is CASSLGLKGQGPYNEQFF. In nucleotides, the CDR3 is TGTGCCAGCAGCTTAGGCCTTAAGGGACAGGGACCTTACAATGAGCAGTTCTTC.

V usage is TRBV12-3 or TRBV12-4 and J usage is TRBJ2-7; no clear D. This CDR3 has 13 amino acids. V lost 5 bases, J lost 6 bases, and 14 bases lay in between. The CDR3 here is CASSPMPVSEQYF. The CDR3 DNA follows: TGTGCCAGCAGTCCGATGCCGGTCTCCGAGCAGTACTTC.

The rearrangement links TRBV6-5 to TRBJ1-1, with 11 bases that match TRBD1. The CDR3 loop spans 14 amino acids. The germline V gene encodes CDR1 MNHEY and CDR2 SVGAGI. The junction had 7 bases not matched to a gene; V was cut back by 5 bases and J by 8 bases. The CDR3 protein is CASSPRTGGVEAFF. The CDR3 region has the DNA TGTGCCAGCAGTCCCCGGACAGGGGGCGTCGAAGCTTTCTTT.

The chain links TRBV7-9 to TRBJ1-2; 7 nucleotides agree with TRBD1. This CDR3 has 13 amino acids. Germline CDR1 is SEHNR and CDR2 is FQNEAQ (reference sequence). V trimming: 3 bases; J trimming: 3 bases; junction bases outside the gene matches: 1. The CDR3 reads CASSFTGDYGYTF. The DNA for the CDR3 is TGTGCCAGCAGCTTCACAGGGGACTATGGCTACACCTTC.

This chain joins TRBV11-2 and TRBJ2-3; D possibly corresponds to TRBD1 (5 bases). CDR3 length equals 16 residues. Trimming shortened V by 2 bases and J by 3 bases, and 15 bases separated the two germline ends. The V gene's germline CDR1 is SGHAT and CDR2 FQNNGV. The CDR3 sequence: CASSLIKGKVTDTQYF. The CDR3, as DNA: TGTGCCAGCAGCTTAATAAAGGGGAAGGTAACAGATACGCAGTATTTT.

The chain joins TRBV28 to TRBJ2-5; 11 bases align to TRBD2. The J segment lost 3 bases and the V segment lost 5 bases, leaving 8 bases of the junction unmatched. Germline values: CDR1 MDHEN, CDR2 SYDVKM. This CDR3 region has 16 residues. The CDR3 sequence: CASSDPSSGRKETQYF. For the CDR3, the DNA is TGTGCCAGCAGTGACCCCTCTAGCGGGAGGAAAGAGACCCAGTACTTC.

The chain has TRBV7-2 and TRBJ2-7; D might be TRBD1 (6 bases). The CDR3 is 13 residues long. Germline lookup yields CDR1 SGHTA and CDR2 FQGNSA. V was cut by 5 bases and J by 5 bases, with 13 bases left in between. The CDR3 spells CASSPQGLDEQYF. CDR3 sequence (DNA): TGTGCCAGCAGCCCCCAGGGGCTCGACGAGCAGTACTTC.

The chain employs TRBV5-4 and TRBJ2-7, with a tentative D call TRBD2 (6 bases). The CDR3 extends over 16 amino acids. Germline V gene lookup returns CDR1 SGHNT and CDR2 YYREEE (reference sequence). V was trimmed by 1 base and J by 2 bases, leaving 16 bases between them. CDR3 nucleotides: TGTGCCAGCAGCTTGCTTCAGGGCGGGAACCCCTACGAGCAGTACTTC. This gives the protein CASSLLQGGNPYEQYF.